This entry lists 18 T cell receptor beta chains sequenced from one sample in a study of blood T cell repertoires in COVID-19. Method: immunoSEQ multiplex PCR; TCRdb's copy keeps in-frame clones and lacks some. In the table there are roughly 100,000 clones, more than 90% of which are singletons. Specimen: peripheral blood. These receptors were collected from a woman between 50 and 59 years old with COVID-19, enrolled during active disease.

V usage is TRBV9 and J usage is TRBJ1-6, with 8 bases fitting TRBD1. V lost 3 bases to trimming and J lost 9 bases; unmatched junction nucleotides: 11. The CDR3 has 16 residues. CDR1 and CDR2 from the germline V gene are SGDLS and YYNGEE. This chain's CDR3 is CASSAGTGRLRSPLHF. DNA of the CDR3: TGTGCCAGCAGCGCCGGGACAGGACGACTTCGTTCACCCCTCCACTTT.

The CDR3 DNA reads TGCGCCAGCAGCCAAGGCAGGGGGCTGGGAGAGACCCAGTACTTC. It specifies CASSQGRGLGETQYF. V and J are TRBV4-1 and TRBJ2-5; TRBD1 matches at 8 bases. J gave up 4 bases and V 1 base, and 5 bases lay outside the gene matches. The CDR3 is 15 residues long. CDR1 is MGHRA and CDR2 is YSYEKL in the germline V gene.

This chain connects TRBV19 to TRBJ1-5, with a tentative D call TRBD1 (6 bases). Trimming shortened V by 1 base and J by 1 base, and 11 bases separated the two germline ends. CDR1 and CDR2 (germline): LNHDA, SQIVND (reference sequence). The CDR3 contains 16 residues. Here the CDR3 reads CASSIVRQASNQPQHF. The CDR3 region has the DNA TGTGCCAGTAGTATAGTCCGACAGGCAAGCAATCAGCCCCAGCATTTT.

The chain joins TRBV19 to TRBJ1-2; D gene ambiguous. CDR3 size: 13 residues. The germline V and J ends were trimmed by 1 base and 4 bases, with 7 bases remaining between them. CDR1 and CDR2 from the germline V gene are LNHDA and SQIVND (reference sequence). CDR3 amino acids: CASSIGAGYGYTF. CDR3 bases: TGTGCCAGTAGTATAGGCGCGGGCTATGGCTACACCTTC.

The J gene is TRBJ1-1, the V gene TRBV27; D not certain. Germline CDR1 reads MNHEY; CDR2 reads SMNVEV (reference sequence). V lost 5 bases to trimming and J lost 3 bases, with 10 bases between them. The CDR3 is 13 amino acids. CDR3 bases: TGTGCCAGCAGTCCACTCCCGCACACTGAAGCTTTCTTT. Its protein is CASSPLPHTEAFF.

This rearrangement joins TRBV28 to TRBJ2-2; 10 nucleotides match TRBD2. There are 19 residues in the CDR3. Germline CDR1 MDHEN, CDR2 SYDVKM. V shed 1 base and J 3 bases; nucleotides not matched to a gene: 11. DNA of the CDR3: TGTGCCAGCAGTTTATATCTAGCGGGGGCCCTAGGGGACACCGGGGAGCTGTTTTTT. Amino acids: CASSLYLAGALGDTGELFF. Variable domain in full (rest from reference TRBV28 and TRBJ2-2): DVKVTQSSRYLVKRTGEKVFLECVQDMDHENMFWYRQDPGLGLRLIYFSYDVKMKEKGDIPEGYSVSREKKERFSLILESASTNQTSMYLCASSLYLAGALGDTGELFFGEGSRLTVL.

The rearrangement links TRBV19 to TRBJ1-3; D is ambiguous. The germline V gene has CDR1 LNHDA and CDR2 SQIVND (reference sequence). Trimming took off 5 bases at V and 5 bases at J, with 10 bases between the two ends. The CDR3 length is 13 residues. The CDR3 protein is CASSGGYRNTIYF. CDR3 sequence (DNA): TGTGCCAGTAGTGGAGGGTACCGAAACACCATATATTTT.

This clone was found a few times. The J gene is TRBJ1-2, the V gene TRBV29-1; 9 bases map to TRBD1. V was pared by 6 bases and J by 3 bases, with 8 bases of the junction left unmatched. Germline V CDR1 and CDR2: SQVTM, ANQGSEA. The CDR3 runs 14 residues. DNA for the CDR3: TGCAGCGTCCCCGACAGGGGGAAGGACTATGGCTACACCTTC. It yields the protein CSVPDRGKDYGYTF.

This sequence joins TRBV12-3 or TRBV12-4 and TRBJ2-1; D not resolved. CDR3 length: 12 residues. The V and J ends lost 5 bases and 8 bases respectively, with 10 bases between them. The CDR3: CASSPYADEQFF. Here the CDR3 DNA reads TGTGCCAGCAGTCCCTACGCGGATGAGCAGTTCTTC.

The chain employs TRBV14 and TRBJ1-1, with TRBD1 matching 7 bases. This CDR3 contains 15 residues. The V and J ends lost 4 bases and 0 bases, in that order; junction bases with no gene match: 5. Germline V gene data show CDR1 as SGHDN and CDR2 as FVKESK. For the CDR3, the DNA is TGTGCCAGCAGCCCTCGGACAGGCCTGAACACTGAAGCTTTCTTT. Protein sequence: CASSPRTGLNTEAFF.

J is TRBJ2-5 and V is TRBV5-1; the D is unclear. Per the germline V gene, CDR1 is SGHRS and CDR2 is YFSETQ. This CDR3 spans 13 amino acids. Trimming removed 4 bases from V and 0 bases from J, with 7 bases in between. CDR3 bases: TGCGCCAGCAGCCCTATAAACCAAGAGACCCAGTACTTC. It specifies CASSPINQETQYF.

V gene TRBV19 combines with J gene TRBJ2-7; 9 nucleotides agree with TRBD1. Per germline, CDR1 LNHDA and CDR2 SQIVND (reference sequence). Germline trimming cut 3 bases from V and 3 bases from J; bases unmatched to any gene: 3. This CDR3 is 14 amino acids long. The CDR3 is CASSIGTGNYEQYF. DNA of the CDR3: TGTGCCAGTAGTATCGGGACAGGGAACTACGAGCAGTACTTC.

The CDR3 DNA follows: TGTGCCAGCGGCTTCCCTCGGGGACAGGGGGGCGGGGAGCTGTTTTTT. The encoded protein is CASGFPRGQGGGELFF. The chain recombines TRBV2 with TRBJ2-2; 11 nucleotides line up with TRBD1. In germline, CDR1 is SNHLY, CDR2 FYNNEI. The CDR3 contains 16 residues. The V and J ends lost 8 bases and 7 bases, in that order; junction bases with no gene match: 12.

Note on this clone: Additional DNA sequences in this sample encode the identical CDR3. This sequence joins TRBV5-1 and TRBJ2-1; the match to TRBD2 covers 7 bases. CDR3 length: 15 amino acids. Trimming took 1 base from V and 2 from J; bases not matched to a gene: 3. Germline CDR1 is SGHRS and CDR2 is YFSETQ. The CDR3 DNA reads TGCGCCAGCAGCTTGAGCGGGGCCGCCTACAATGAGCAGTTCTTC. This sequence encodes CASSLSGAAYNEQFF.

The gene calls are TRBV7-8 and TRBJ2-3; 9 bases are shared with TRBD2. The CDR3 spans 15 residues. Germline CDR1 reads SGHVS; CDR2 reads FQNEAQ. Losses at the gene ends were 2 bases for V and 3 bases for J; bases not matched to a gene: 3. CDR3 in amino acids: CASSLSGGRTDTQYF. The CDR3, as DNA: TGTGCCAGCAGCTTAAGCGGGGGGCGAACAGATACGCAGTATTTT.

The chain uses TRBV6-4 and TRBJ1-1; D is ambiguous. The CDR3 has 14 residues. Germline values: CDR1 MRHNA, CDR2 SNTAGT. Trimming stripped 0 bases from V and 3 bases from J, with 8 bases between. CDR3: CASSDSGGDTEAFF. The CDR3 DNA reads TGTGCCAGCAGTGACTCTGGCGGAGACACTGAAGCTTTCTTT.

Concerning this clone: The junction departs from germline at one end; a sequencing error may be responsible. The genes are TRBV13 and TRBJ1-2, with 10 bases matching TRBD1. The length of the CDR3 is 12 residues. Germline CDR1 and CDR2: PRHDT and FYEKMQ (reference sequence). The CDR3 loop is CASSLGQGRVSF. The CDR3 bases are TGTGCCAGCAGCCTGGGACAGGGGAGAGTATCCTTC.

This clone has only a few counts. The chain joins TRBV10-3 to TRBJ1-5; D call uncertain. The germline V gene encodes CDR1 ENHRY and CDR2 SYGVKD. The CDR3 runs 13 residues. Trimming removed 4 bases from V and 7 bases from J, with 11 bases in between. The CDR3 loop reads CAISAGGGQPQHF. CDR3 bases: TGTGCCATCAGTGCGGGCGGAGGACAGCCCCAGCATTTT.